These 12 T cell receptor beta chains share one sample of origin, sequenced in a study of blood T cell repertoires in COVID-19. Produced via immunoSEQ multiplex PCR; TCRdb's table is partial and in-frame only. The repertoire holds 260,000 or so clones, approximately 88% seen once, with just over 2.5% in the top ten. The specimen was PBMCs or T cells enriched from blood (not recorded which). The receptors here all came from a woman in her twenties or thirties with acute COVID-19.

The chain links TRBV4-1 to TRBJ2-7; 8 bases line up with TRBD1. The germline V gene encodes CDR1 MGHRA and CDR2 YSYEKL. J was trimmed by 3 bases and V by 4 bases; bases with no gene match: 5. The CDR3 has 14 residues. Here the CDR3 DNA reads TGCGCCAGCAGCCTCAGACAGGGGATCTACGAGCAGTACTTC. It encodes CASSLRQGIYEQYF.

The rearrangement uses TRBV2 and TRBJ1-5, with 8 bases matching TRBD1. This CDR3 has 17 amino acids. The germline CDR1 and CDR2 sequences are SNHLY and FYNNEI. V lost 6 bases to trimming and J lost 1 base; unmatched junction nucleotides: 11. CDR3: CASRGRGPFRSNQPQHF. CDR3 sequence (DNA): TGTGCCAGCAGGGGCAGGGGGCCGTTTAGAAGCAATCAGCCCCAGCATTTT.

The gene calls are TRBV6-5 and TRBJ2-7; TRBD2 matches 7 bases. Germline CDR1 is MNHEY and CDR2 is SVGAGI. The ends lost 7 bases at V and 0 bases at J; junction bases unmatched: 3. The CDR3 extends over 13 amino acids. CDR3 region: CASTGGSSYEQYF. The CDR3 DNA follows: TGTGCCAGCACCGGCGGGAGCTCCTACGAGCAGTACTTC.

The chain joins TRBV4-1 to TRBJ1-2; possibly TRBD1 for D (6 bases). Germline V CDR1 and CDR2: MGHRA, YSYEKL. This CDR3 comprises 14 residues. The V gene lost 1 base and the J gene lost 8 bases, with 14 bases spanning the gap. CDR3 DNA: TGCGCCAGCAGCCAAGCTGCGTCAGGGGACGGCTACACCTTC. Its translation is CASSQAASGDGYTF.

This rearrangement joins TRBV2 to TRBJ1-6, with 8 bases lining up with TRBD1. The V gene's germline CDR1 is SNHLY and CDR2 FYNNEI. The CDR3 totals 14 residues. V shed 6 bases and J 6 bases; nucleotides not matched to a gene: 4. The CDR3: CASRRTGLNSPLHF. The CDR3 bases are TGTGCCAGCAGAAGGACAGGGCTTAATTCACCCCTCCACTTT.

The CDR3 spells CASSLSKLVPLHF. CDR3 bases: TGTGCCAGCAGTTTATCAAAATTAGTTCCCCTCCACTTT. The chain employs TRBV27 and TRBJ1-6, with no clear D. The CDR3 spans 13 residues. CDR1 and CDR2 from the germline V gene are MNHEY and SMNVEV (reference sequence). Trimming removed 0 bases at V and 13 bases at J, with 10 bases between.

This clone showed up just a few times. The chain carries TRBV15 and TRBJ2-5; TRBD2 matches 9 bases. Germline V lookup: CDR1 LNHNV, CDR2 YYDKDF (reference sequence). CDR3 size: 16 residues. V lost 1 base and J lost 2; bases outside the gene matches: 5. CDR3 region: CATSRVTAGGQETQYF. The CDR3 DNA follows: TGTGCCACCAGCAGAGTTACAGCGGGGGGACAAGAGACCCAGTACTTC.

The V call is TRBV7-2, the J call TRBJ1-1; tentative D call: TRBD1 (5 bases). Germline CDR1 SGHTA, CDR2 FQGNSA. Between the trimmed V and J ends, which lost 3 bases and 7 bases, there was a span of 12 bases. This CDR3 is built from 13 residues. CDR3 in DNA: TGTGCCAGCAGCTTGGCAGGGACTGATGAAGCTTTCTTT. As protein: CASSLAGTDEAFF. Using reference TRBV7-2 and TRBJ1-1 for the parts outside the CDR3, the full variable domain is GAGVSQSPSNKVTEKGKDVELRCDPISGHTALYWYRQSLGQGLEFLIYFQGNSAPDKSGLPSDRFSAERTGGSVSTLTIQRTQQEDSAVYLCASSLAGTDEAFFGQGTRLTVV.

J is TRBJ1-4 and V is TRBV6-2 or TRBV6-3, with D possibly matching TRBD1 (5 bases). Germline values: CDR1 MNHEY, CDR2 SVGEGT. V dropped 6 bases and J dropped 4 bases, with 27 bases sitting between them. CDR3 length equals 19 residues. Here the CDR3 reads CASSHDSHRGALRNEKLFF. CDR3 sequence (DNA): TGTGCCAGCAGCCATGACAGTCACCGAGGAGCACTTCGTAATGAAAAACTGTTTTTT.

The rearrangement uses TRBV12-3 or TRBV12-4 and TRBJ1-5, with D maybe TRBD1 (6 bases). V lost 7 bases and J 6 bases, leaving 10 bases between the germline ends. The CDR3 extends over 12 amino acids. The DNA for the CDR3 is TGTGCCAGCAATCAGGGGATTCAGCCCCAGCATTTT. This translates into CASNQGIQPQHF.

The CDR3 coding sequence is TGCAGTGCTAGTTTCGGGACTAGCACAGATACGCAGTATTTT. Protein product: CSASFGTSTDTQYF. The rearrangement links TRBV20-1 to TRBJ2-3, with D perhaps TRBD2 (6 bases). V lost 3 bases to trimming and J lost 0 bases, with 10 bases between them. The CDR3 runs to 14 residues. The V gene's germline CDR1 is DFQATT and CDR2 SNEGSKA (reference sequence).

The CDR3 sequence: CASLKSVDTIYF. The DNA of the CDR3 is TGTGCCAGCTTAAAGAGCGTGGACACCATATATTTT. This rearrangement joins TRBV7-9 to TRBJ1-3, with D unclear. Per the germline V gene, CDR1 is SEHNR and CDR2 is FQNEAQ (reference sequence). The CDR3 totals 12 residues. V was shortened by 8 bases and J by 8 bases, with 13 bases between the two germline ends.